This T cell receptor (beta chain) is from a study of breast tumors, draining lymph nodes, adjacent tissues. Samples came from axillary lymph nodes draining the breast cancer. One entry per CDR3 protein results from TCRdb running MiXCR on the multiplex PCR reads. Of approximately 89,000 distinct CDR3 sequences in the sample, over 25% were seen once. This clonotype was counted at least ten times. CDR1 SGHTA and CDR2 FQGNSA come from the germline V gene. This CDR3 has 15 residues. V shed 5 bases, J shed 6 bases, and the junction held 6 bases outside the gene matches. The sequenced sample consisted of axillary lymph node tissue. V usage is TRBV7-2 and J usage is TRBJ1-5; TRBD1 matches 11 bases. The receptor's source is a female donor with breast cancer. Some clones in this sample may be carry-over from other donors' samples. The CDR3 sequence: CASSTRTGGGQPQHF. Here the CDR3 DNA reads TGTGCCAGCAGCACCCGGACAGGGGGCGGTCAGCCCCAGCATTTT.